The sequence of this T cell receptor (beta chain) was determined in a study of shared clonotypes between healthy human individuals. The overall study: The study drew on two women and three men aged 18 to 49 as donors.

Generated by immunoSEQ multiplex PCR, the TCRdb table keeps only in-frame clones and is missing some. Of approximately 500,000 clones detected, about four fifths appear once; the ten largest clones hold about an eighth. This clone was found once. The clonotype was recovered from a woman between 40 and 50 years old in good health. Some clones in this sample may be carry-over from other donors' samples. What was sequenced was PBMCs.

The CDR3 nucleotides read TGTGCCAGCAGTGAAGCTAGAACAACTGGCTACACCTTC. Its protein product is CASSEARTTGYTF. The genes are TRBV6-1 and TRBJ1-2; no definite D call. This CDR3 has 13 residues. Deletions cut 0 bases from V and 7 bases from J, with 9 bases between. Germline CDR1 and CDR2: MNHNS and SASEGT.